These 2 T cell receptor beta chains were all obtained from the same sample, sequenced in a study of chemoradiotherapy in HPV16-positive cancers. Only in-frame clones appear in the TCRdb table, and some are missing; sequencing was by immunoSEQ multiplex PCR. The sample consists of approximately 12,000 clones, 80% to 95% of them appearing once. The sample here was blood, taken from a patient who underwent chemoradiotherapy. These receptors were collected from a human donor with HPV-associated anogenital cancer.

Only one count was recorded for this clone. The V gene is TRBV5-1, the J gene TRBJ2-1; 16 positions agree with TRBD2. The CDR3 runs 16 residues. Germline values: CDR1 SGHRS, CDR2 YFSETQ. With 3 bases clipped from V and 8 bases from J, the junction kept 5 bases outside the gene matches. CDR3 amino acids: CASSSGTSGGAHEQFF. The CDR3 DNA reads as TGCGCCAGCAGCTCTGGGACTAGCGGGGGGGCCCATGAGCAGTTCTTC.

This clone was seen a single time. The V and J genes are TRBV19 and TRBJ1-1; D is ambiguous. Looked up from germline, CDR1 is LNHDA and CDR2 is SQIVND (reference sequence). The CDR3 consists of 14 residues. Trimming shortened V by 3 bases and J by 4 bases, and 12 bases separated the two germline ends. CDR3 in DNA: TGTGCCAGTAGTATCGCCGGGCTTGCCACTGAAGCTTTCTTT. Translated, it gives CASSIAGLATEAFF.